A selection of T cell receptor beta chains follows, all from one sample in a study of blood T cells in healthy people across ages. Each CDR3 protein is one row after TCRdb ran MiXCR on the 5' RACE reads. The table includes about 1,500,000 distinct CDR3 sequences, roughly 45% detected once. The sequenced material came from blood. Source of these receptors: a young woman in good health. Each CDR3 is given with its conserved first and last residue. A D gene is named only where the DNA matches it firmly. Rows give clone size only sometimes, using once, few, many, or a class for an expanded clone.

CDR3nt: TGTGCCAGCAGCTTAGAAGGGGGACTAGCGCGGTCAGATACGCAGTATTTT
CDR3aa: CASSLEGGLARSDTQYF
d_gene: TRBD2
j_gene: TRBJ2-3
abundance: few
v_gene: TRBV11-2

CDR3nt: TGCAGCCAAACCGGGACGATCACAGATACGCAGTATTTT
CDR3aa: CSQTGTITDTQYF
d_gene: -
j_gene: TRBJ2-3
abundance: few
v_gene: TRBV20-1

CDR3nt: TGTGCCAGCAGCCCGGCGGGCAACAATGAGCAGTTCTTC
CDR3aa: CASSPAGNNEQFF
d_gene: -
j_gene: TRBJ2-1
abundance: -
v_gene: TRBV5-5

CDR3nt: TGTGCCACCAGTGATTTTCTATTTAAAGGGTTAATAGCCAAAAACATTCAGTACTTC
CDR3aa: CATSDFLFKGLIAKNIQYF
d_gene: -
j_gene: TRBJ2-4
abundance: -
v_gene: TRBV24-1

CDR3nt: TGTGCCAGCAGCTTAGGCGGGCCGGGCCGAGCGGGAGACTACGAGCAGTACTTC
CDR3aa: CASSLGGPGRAGDYEQYF
d_gene: TRBD2
j_gene: TRBJ2-7
abundance: -
v_gene: TRBV7-2

CDR3nt: TGTGCCAGCAGGAAGGGGGGGGGACCATCTGCCTACAATGAGCAGTTCTTC
CDR3aa: CASRKGGGPSAYNEQFF
d_gene: -
j_gene: TRBJ2-1
abundance: -
v_gene: TRBV12-3/TRBV12-4

CDR3nt: TGTGCCAGCAGCGCCGGACTAGCGGGGGGTCACTACGAGCAGTACTTC
CDR3aa: CASSAGLAGGHYEQYF
d_gene: TRBD2
j_gene: TRBJ2-7
abundance: few
v_gene: TRBV7-2

CDR3nt: TGTGCCAGCAGCTTAGAGCCATATGTGAACACTGAAGCTTTCTTT
CDR3aa: CASSLEPYVNTEAFF
d_gene: -
j_gene: TRBJ1-1
abundance: few
v_gene: TRBV11-1

CDR3nt: TGCAGTGCTAGCGGGAGCGTAAGGAAGGAGACCCAGTACTTC
CDR3aa: CSASGSVRKETQYF
d_gene: -
j_gene: TRBJ2-5
abundance: -
v_gene: TRBV20-1

CDR3nt: TGTGCCATCAGGGGAACTAGCACAGATACGCAGTATTTT
CDR3aa: CAIRGTSTDTQYF
d_gene: -
j_gene: TRBJ2-3
abundance: few
v_gene: TRBV10-3

CDR3nt: TGTGCCAGCTCGTTGGGACTAGCGGGATCGGGCGATACGCAGTATTTT
CDR3aa: CASSLGLAGSGDTQYF
d_gene: -
j_gene: TRBJ2-3
abundance: few
v_gene: TRBV21-1

CDR3nt: TGCAGTGCTAGCGGGACAGGGGGCACAGATACGCAGTATTTT
CDR3aa: CSASGTGGTDTQYF
d_gene: TRBD1
j_gene: TRBJ2-3
abundance: -
v_gene: TRBV20-1

CDR3nt: TGTGCCAGCAGCTTAGTGGTGGGGGATAACTATGGCTACACCTTC
CDR3aa: CASSLVVGDNYGYTF
d_gene: -
j_gene: TRBJ1-2
abundance: -
v_gene: TRBV7-8

CDR3nt: TGCAGTGCTAGAGATGCAACTAGCGGGGGGAATGAGCAGTTCTTC
CDR3aa: CSARDATSGGNEQFF
d_gene: TRBD2
j_gene: TRBJ2-1
abundance: few
v_gene: TRBV20-1